This T cell receptor beta chain was obtained from a study of response to subunit inactivated influenza vaccine. Findings and caveats of the study: The authors put forward the suggestion that each seasonal influenza vaccination may bring in only a limited number of new T cells.

TCRdb processed the RT-PCR reads anew with MiXCR; each CDR3 protein has one entry. This sample has 800,000 or so distinct CDR3 sequences; 21% occur once, and the top ten carry 10%. In this sample, this clonotype turned up a few times. Its matching antigen is unknown. The germline V gene encodes CDR1 KGHSH and CDR2 LQKENI. V was pared by 5 bases and J by 6 bases, with 9 bases of the junction left unmatched. The length of the CDR3 is 15 residues. Here the sequenced sample was PBMCs from blood, taken 5 days after vaccination. The genes are TRBV18 and TRBJ2-1; TRBD1 matches 8 bases. The receptor's source is a man aged 45-65 years who received an inactivated influenza vaccine. The CDR3 bases are TGTGCCAGCTCATCCGGACAGGGAGTTCGCAATGAGCAGTTCTTC. Its translation is CASSSGQGVRNEQFF.